Following are 24 T cell receptor beta chains from one sample sequenced in a study of cytomegalovirus exposure and HLA in healthy donors. PCR involved 60 Vbeta and 13 Jbeta primers. Repertoires were generated with immunoSEQ multiplex PCR, while TCRdb's copy carries only in-frame clones and drops some. The sample shows roughly 200,000 clones, more than 70% of them seen only once. The sample consisted of PBMCs. The receptor source for this set is a man aged 40-49 years in good health and CMV-seropositive.

The J gene is TRBJ2-7, the V gene TRBV11-2; D perhaps matches TRBD2 (5 bases). This CDR3 is 15 amino acids long. With 5 bases removed from V and 0 bases from J, the gap between germline ends came to 14 bases. CDR1 is SGHAT and CDR2 is FQNNGV in the germline V gene. The CDR3 DNA follows: TGTGCCAGCAGCCCGGACTCCTATTACTCCTACGAGCAGTACTTC. It translates to CASSPDSYYSYEQYF. Looking up the rest from reference TRBV11-2 and TRBJ2-7 gives the full variable domain: EAGVAQSPRYKIIEKRQSVAFWCNPISGHATLYWYQQILGQGPKLLIQFQNNGVVDDSQLPKDRFSAERLKGVDSTLKIQPAKLEDSAVYLCASSPDSYYSYEQYFGPGTRLTVT.

The chain is built from TRBV5-1 and TRBJ2-3; 7 bases are a match to TRBD2. Germline V lookup: CDR1 SGHRS, CDR2 YFSETQ. This CDR3 comprises 15 residues. The V segment lost 0 bases and the J segment 2 bases; nucleotides outside the gene matches: 3. CDR3 in DNA: TGCGCCAGCAGCTTGGTGCTAGCGGCCACAGATACGCAGTATTTT. Protein product: CASSLVLAATDTQYF.

There are a few counts of this clone. The CDR3 spells CASSATRTEAFF. CDR3 nucleotides: TGTGCCAGCAGTGCCACGCGCACTGAAGCTTTCTTT. This sequence joins TRBV28 and TRBJ1-1; D gene unclear. V was pared by 5 bases and J by 4 bases, with 8 bases between. CDR1 MDHEN and CDR2 SYDVKM come from the germline V gene. The CDR3 is 12 amino acids.

The V call is TRBV27, the J call TRBJ2-3; D ambiguous. Trimming stripped 10 bases from V and 7 bases from J, with 12 bases between. This CDR3 is built from 11 residues. Germline CDR1 MNHEY, CDR2 SMNVEV (reference sequence). The CDR3 region has the DNA TGTGCCACCTGGGCTGTGAATACGCAGTATTTT. This translates into CATWAVNTQYF.

The J gene is TRBJ2-7, the V gene TRBV4-1, with TRBD2 matching over 11 bases. The CDR3 spans 17 residues. Germline V CDR1 and CDR2: MGHRA, YSYEKL. The V segment lost 3 bases and the J segment 4 bases; nucleotides outside the gene matches: 11. CDR3 bases: TGCGCCAGCAGCCAGGCGACTAGCGGGGCCCTATTGTACGAGCAGTACTTC. It translates to CASSQATSGALLYEQYF.

The CDR3: CAITLGSFNEQFF. The DNA for the CDR3 is TGTGCCATCACCCTGGGTAGCTTCAATGAGCAGTTCTTC. The chain uses TRBV10-3 and TRBJ2-1; D ambiguous. Germline CDR1 and CDR2: ENHRY and SYGVKD. There are 13 residues in the CDR3. V was pared by 7 bases and J by 6 bases, with 13 bases between.

The chain links TRBV30 to TRBJ2-3, with D possibly being TRBD2 (6 bases). CDR3 length: 12 residues. CDR1 is GTSNPN and CDR2 is SVGIG in the germline V gene (reference sequence). The V end was cut by 8 bases, the J end by 7 bases, with 16 bases between. Written as DNA, the CDR3 is TGTGCCATAGAGCGGGCCGGATATACGCAGTATTTT. Translated: CAIERAGYTQYF.

This clone appeared a few times. The CDR3 region is CASSQELAGTQYF. DNA for the CDR3: TGTGCCAGCAGCCAGGAGCTAGCGGGCACGCAGTATTTT. This rearrangement joins TRBV4-2 to TRBJ2-3, with TRBD2 matching over 8 bases. The germline CDR1 and CDR2 sequences are LGHNA and YNFKEQ. V shed 3 bases and J 9 bases; nucleotides not matched to a gene: 5. This CDR3 has 13 amino acids.

The chain has TRBV20-1 and TRBJ1-1; the D is unclear. The CDR3 consists of 11 residues. CDR1 is DFQATT, CDR2 SNEGSKA, per germline (reference sequence). CDR3 sequence: CSLRGNTEAFF. The CDR3 region has the DNA TGCAGCCTAAGAGGTAACACTGAAGCTTTCTTT.

The V call is TRBV7-3, the J call TRBJ2-2; D is undetermined. This CDR3 is 17 amino acids long. Germline values: CDR1 SGHTA, CDR2 FQGTGA. Deletions cut 5 bases from V and 3 bases from J, with 19 bases between. CDR3 region: CASSINHPIRDTGELFF. The DNA for the CDR3 is TGTGCCAGCAGCATAAACCACCCAATTCGGGACACCGGGGAGCTGTTTTTT.

The rearrangement joins TRBV27 to TRBJ1-1; 7 nucleotides line up with TRBD1. J lost 6 bases, V lost 5 bases, and 9 bases had no gene match. CDR3 size: 14 residues. The V gene's germline CDR1 is MNHEY and CDR2 SMNVEV (reference sequence). The CDR3 DNA is TGTGCCAGCAGTCGCACAGGGGCGGGTGCTGAAGCTTTCTTT. Translation: CASSRTGAGAEAFF.

The J gene is TRBJ2-2, the V gene TRBV5-1, with D perhaps matching TRBD1 (6 bases). Trimming shortened V by 2 bases and J by 5 bases, and 16 bases separated the two germline ends. The CDR3 runs to 16 residues. Germline V gene lookup returns CDR1 SGHRS and CDR2 YFSETQ. CDR3 loop: CASSFYRAPRTGELFF. The DNA for the CDR3 is TGCGCCAGCAGCTTTTACAGGGCCCCGCGGACCGGGGAGCTGTTTTTT.

V gene TRBV6-1 combines with J gene TRBJ1-2; D uncertain. In germline, CDR1 is MNHNS, CDR2 SASEGT. CDR3 length equals 13 residues. Trimming stripped 4 bases from V and 8 bases from J, with 14 bases between. The CDR3 loop reads CASSVPAGLGYTF. CDR3 coding DNA: TGTGCCAGCAGTGTCCCCGCTGGCCTCGGCTACACCTTC.

V gene TRBV4-2 combines with J gene TRBJ1-3, with TRBD1 as a possible D gene (6 bases). V lost 3 bases to trimming and J lost 4 bases, with 10 bases between them. CDR1 is LGHNA and CDR2 is YNFKEQ in the germline V gene. The CDR3 length is 14 residues. CDR3 DNA: TGTGCCAGCAGCCACCGACAGGCCGGAAACACCATATATTTT. Protein: CASSHRQAGNTIYF.

The chain uses TRBV2 and TRBJ1-2, with D unresolved. The CDR3 has 12 residues. The V gene's germline CDR1 is SNHLY and CDR2 FYNNEI. Trimming left V 1 base short and J 12 bases short, with 12 bases between. The CDR3 reads CASSEGPREDTF. CDR3 DNA: TGTGCCAGCAGTGAAGGGCCTAGGGAGGACACCTTC.

V is TRBV6-5 and J is TRBJ2-3; 8 bases line up with TRBD2. CDR3 size: 11 residues. The V and J ends lost 0 bases and 15 bases, in that order; junction bases with no gene match: 2. The germline CDR1 and CDR2 sequences are MNHEY and SVGAGI. The CDR3 DNA is TGTGCCAGCAGTTACTCGGGGACTAGATATTTT. Its protein is CASSYSGTRYF.

This clone was found once. This sequence joins TRBV15 and TRBJ2-1; 15 nucleotides match TRBD2. CDR3 size: 14 residues. CDR1 and CDR2 (germline): LNHNV, YYDKDF (reference sequence). The trim removed 5 bases at V and 10 bases at J, leaving 3 bases unmatched. In DNA, the CDR3 is TGTGCCACCAGCGGCGGACTAGCGGGAGGGGAGCAGTTCTTC. Translating gives CATSGGLAGGEQFF.

The chain joins TRBV11-3 to TRBJ2-2; D not resolved. Trimming shortened V by 4 bases and J by 5 bases, and 8 bases separated the two germline ends. Germline CDR1 is SGHNT and CDR2 is YENEEA. The CDR3 consists of 13 residues. The CDR3 coding sequence is TGTGCCAGCAGCTCTCTAGAGACCGGGGAGCTGTTTTTT. Its protein product is CASSSLETGELFF.

The rearrangement links TRBV5-1 to TRBJ2-3; D possibly corresponds to TRBD2 (6 bases). The CDR3 consists of 14 residues. From germline, CDR1 is SGHRS and CDR2 YFSETQ. The V end was cut by 4 bases, the J end by 8 bases, with 17 bases between. The CDR3 loop is CASSPGTAQGTQYF. As DNA, the CDR3 is TGCGCCAGCAGCCCGGGGACTGCGCAGGGTACGCAGTATTTT.

About this clone itself: A read error may account for a junction end that differs from germline. The chain is built from TRBV5-4 and TRBJ2-6; perhaps TRBD1 as D (5 bases). The CDR3 has 15 residues. Germline loops: CDR1 SGHNT, CDR2 YYREEE (reference sequence). CDR3 amino acids: CASSLYGSGANGLTF. The CDR3 coding sequence is TGTGCCAGCAGCTTGTATGGATCTGGGGCCAACGGCCTGACTTTC. Based on the CDR3 plus reference TRBV5-4 and TRBJ2-6, the full variable domain is ETGVTQSPTHLIKTRGQQVTLRCSSQSGHNTVSWYQQALGQGPQFIFQYYREEENGRGNFPPRFSGLQFPNYSSELNVNALELDDSALYLCASSLYGSGANGLTFGAGSRLTVL.

The genes are TRBV14 and TRBJ1-1; tentative D call: TRBD1 (6 bases). The V gene lost 4 bases and the J gene lost 7 bases, with 13 bases spanning the gap. The CDR3 extends over 13 amino acids. Germline CDR1 is SGHDN and CDR2 is FVKESK. The CDR3 DNA is TGTGCCAGCAGCCGGATCGGACAGATTGAAGCTTTCTTT. This gives the protein CASSRIGQIEAFF.

This clone was detected once. The chain uses TRBV19 and TRBJ2-5; tentative D call: TRBD2 (6 bases). The CDR3 is 14 residues long. V was clipped by 3 bases and J by 2 bases, with 10 bases between them. CDR1 and CDR2 from the germline V gene are LNHDA and SQIVND (reference sequence). The CDR3 DNA reads as TGTGCCAGTAGTATGACCGGGAGACAAGAGACCCAGTACTTC. Amino acid sequence: CASSMTGRQETQYF.

V gene TRBV5-1 combines with J gene TRBJ2-2; maybe TRBD1 (6 bases). This CDR3 region has 14 residues. Trimming stripped 1 base from V and 6 bases from J, with 10 bases between. The V gene's germline CDR1 is SGHRS and CDR2 YFSETQ. The CDR3 region has the DNA TGCGCCAGCAGCTTGTCAGGGGTGGCCGGGGAGCTGTTTTTT. This translates into CASSLSGVAGELFF.

The chain combines TRBV5-4 with TRBJ1-1, with D maybe TRBD1 (5 bases). This CDR3 has 14 amino acids. Deletions cut 4 bases from V and 2 bases from J, with 12 bases between. Germline V gene data show CDR1 as SGHNT and CDR2 as YYREEE (reference sequence). CDR3 sequence (DNA): TGTGCCAGCAGCCGCAACACAGGTAACACTGAAGCTTTCTTT. It specifies CASSRNTGNTEAFF.